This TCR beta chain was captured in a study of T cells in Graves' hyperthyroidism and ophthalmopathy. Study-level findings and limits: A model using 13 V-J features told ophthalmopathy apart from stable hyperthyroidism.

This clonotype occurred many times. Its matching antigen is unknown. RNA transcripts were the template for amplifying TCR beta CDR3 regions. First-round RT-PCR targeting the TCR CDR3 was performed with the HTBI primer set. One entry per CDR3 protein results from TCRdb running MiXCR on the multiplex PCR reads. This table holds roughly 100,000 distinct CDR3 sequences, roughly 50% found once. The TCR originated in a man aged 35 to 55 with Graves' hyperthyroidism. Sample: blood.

CDR3 region: CASSGQGADTQYF. DNA for the CDR3: TGTGCCAGCAGTGGACAGGGGGCGGATACGCAGTATTTT. The rearrangement links TRBV12-3 or TRBV12-4 to TRBJ2-3, with TRBD1 matching over 11 bases. The junction had 1 base not matched to a gene; V was cut back by 5 bases and J by 6 bases. The CDR3 contains 13 residues.